A single sample gave rise to the 15 T cell receptor beta chains below, sequenced in a study of human T cells and chemical hapten exposure. TCRdb called the RACE reads again in MiXCR, with one record for every CDR3 protein. The sample consists of tens of thousands of distinct CDR3 sequences, around 9.9% of them appearing once. Time point here: patch test 3, about 24 weeks after DPC sensitization. Treatment in this sample: therapeutic diphenylcyclopropenone sensitization with weekly scalp DPC. Sequencing used whole blood, obtained in connection with sensitization to the hapten diphenylcyclopropenone (DPC). The source of these receptors is a woman in her 30s with alopecia areata. Some clones in this sample may be carry-over from other donors' samples.

This clonotype showed up many times. V gene TRBV20-1 combines with J gene TRBJ1-5; the match to TRBD1 covers 9 bases. CDR1 and CDR2 from the germline V gene are DFQATT and SNEGSKA (reference sequence). J lost 0 bases, V lost 2 bases, and 8 bases had no gene match. There are 17 residues in the CDR3. The CDR3 loop reads CSARPGQGPYSNQPQHF. CDR3 DNA sequence: TGCAGTGCTAGACCGGGACAGGGTCCTTATAGCAATCAGCCCCAGCATTTT.

The CDR3 DNA sequence: TGTGCCAGCACCCGACTAGCGACCTACGAGCAGTACTTC. Its translation: CASTRLATYEQYF. J is TRBJ2-7 and V is TRBV6-2 or TRBV6-3; 8 bases map to TRBD2. Trimming took 7 bases from V and 2 from J; bases not matched to a gene: 4. Germline CDR1 reads MNHEY; CDR2 reads SVGEGT. CDR3 size: 13 residues.

The V call is TRBV28, the J call TRBJ2-7, with D possibly being TRBD1 (5 bases). V was cut by 5 bases and J by 7 bases, with 18 bases left in between. Germline-derived CDR1 and CDR2 are MDHEN and SYDVKM. This CDR3 region has 14 residues. CDR3 nucleotide sequence: TGTGCCAGCAGTCCAGGGCAGCCGGGTCCAGAGCAGTACGTC. This gives the protein CASSPGQPGPEQYV.

This clonotype was seen repeatedly, ten times or more. This rearrangement joins TRBV11-2 to TRBJ1-6; 7 bases match TRBD1. Germline V gene lookup returns CDR1 SGHAT and CDR2 FQNNGV. The CDR3 sequence is 16 residues long. Germline trimming cut 5 bases from V and 7 bases from J; bases unmatched to any gene: 11. The CDR3 DNA reads TGTGCCAGCAGCGCCATCGCCAGGGGGAACAATTCACCCCTCCACTTT. Amino acid sequence: CASSAIARGNNSPLHF.

The chain uses TRBV29-1 and TRBJ1-1; 8 bases align to TRBD1. The CDR3 runs 13 residues. Per the germline V gene, CDR1 is SQVTM and CDR2 is ANQGSEA. The V and J ends lost 4 bases and 5 bases, in that order; junction bases with no gene match: 6. The CDR3, as DNA: TGCAGCGTTGCAGGGGGCGTTGGTACTGAAGCTTTCTTT. Translating it yields CSVAGGVGTEAFF.

V usage is TRBV4-3 and J usage is TRBJ2-7; TRBD2 matches at 7 bases. Germline V lookup: CDR1 LGHNA, CDR2 YSLEER. The CDR3 totals 16 residues. With 4 bases clipped from V and 2 bases from J, the junction kept 11 bases outside the gene matches. CDR3: CASSPSLAGEAYEQYF. The CDR3 DNA reads TGCGCCAGCAGCCCCTCCCTGGCGGGAGAAGCCTACGAGCAGTACTTC.

The chain employs TRBV7-9 and TRBJ2-3; 8 bases line up with TRBD2. Germline V lookup: CDR1 SEHNR, CDR2 FQNEAQ (reference sequence). V trimming: 5 bases; J trimming: 3 bases; junction bases outside the gene matches: 10. This CDR3 is built from 16 residues. CDR3 DNA: TGTGCCAGCAGCGCTCGGACAGCGGGAGCGACAGATACGCAGTATTTT. Translating gives CASSARTAGATDTQYF.

There are many counts of this clonotype. The chain has TRBV4-1 and TRBJ1-1; TRBD1 is a possible D gene (5 bases). The V and J ends lost 0 bases and 7 bases respectively, with 12 bases between them. The CDR3 spans 14 residues. Per the germline V gene, CDR1 is MGHRA and CDR2 is YSYEKL. The CDR3 sequence: CASSQEDSSFEAFF. The CDR3 DNA is TGCGCCAGCAGCCAAGAAGACAGCTCCTTTGAAGCTTTCTTT.

This clonotype showed up many times. The rearrangement joins TRBV7-9 to TRBJ2-7; 9 bases map to TRBD2. In germline, CDR1 is SEHNR, CDR2 FQNEAQ (reference sequence). The CDR3 runs to 18 residues. V shed 4 bases and J 5 bases; nucleotides not matched to a gene: 18. In DNA form, the CDR3 reads TGTGCCAGCAGCTCGACACGACTAGCGGAGGGAGTCGGGAACGAGCAGTACTTC. Protein: CASSSTRLAEGVGNEQYF. Filled out from reference TRBV7-9 and TRBJ2-7, the complete variable domain reads DTGVSQNPRHKITKRGQNVTFRCDPISEHNRLYWYRQTLGQGPEFLTYFQNEAQLEKSRLLSDRFSAERPKGSFSTLEIQRTEQGDSAMYLCASSSTRLAEGVGNEQYFGPGTRLTVT.

Worth noting for this clonotype: Mismatch with germline at one junction end may stem from a read error. This chain links TRBV10-3 with TRBJ1-2; possibly TRBD1 for D (5 bases). Germline V CDR1 and CDR2: ENHRY, SYGVKD. The CDR3 consists of 13 residues. The CDR3 DNA sequence: TGCGCCATCAGAACGGGGGAATGGAATGGCTACACCTTC. It encodes CAIRTGEWNGYTF.

This clonotype was seen at least ten times. The rearrangement links TRBV7-2 to TRBJ1-1, with D possibly being TRBD1 (5 bases). The CDR3 is made up of 13 amino acids. Germline V lookup: CDR1 SGHTA, CDR2 FQGNSA. Trimming shortened V by 4 bases and J by 8 bases, and 14 bases separated the two germline ends. The CDR3 nucleotides read TGTGCCAGCAGCTCAGGGACGGCGATGGAAGCTTTCTTT. Translating it yields CASSSGTAMEAFF.

This clonotype was counted a few times. The V and J genes are TRBV28 and TRBJ1-3; TRBD1 agrees at 8 bases. With V trimmed by 3 bases and J by 4 bases, 2 bases remained unmatched. The CDR3 is 14 residues long. The germline V gene encodes CDR1 MDHEN and CDR2 SYDVKM. The CDR3, as DNA: TGTGCCAGCAGTTTTGCAGGGGGCGGAAACACCATATATTTT. Amino acid sequence: CASSFAGGGNTIYF.

The V call is TRBV11-2, the J call TRBJ2-2, with 10 nucleotides matching TRBD1. Per the germline V gene, CDR1 is SGHAT and CDR2 is FQNNGV. This CDR3 has 15 residues. V trimming: 4 bases; J trimming: 3 bases; junction bases outside the gene matches: 2. Here the CDR3 reads CASSSGTGDTGELFF. The CDR3 DNA is TGTGCCAGCAGCTCGGGGACAGGGGACACCGGGGAGCTGTTTTTT.

Ten or more counts support this clonotype. The CDR3 nucleotides are TGTGCCAGCAGCCGGGACAGGGGGCGTGAAAAACTGTTTTTT. This translates into CASSRDRGREKLFF. The chain has TRBV11-3 and TRBJ1-4; TRBD1 matches at 12 bases. CDR3 length equals 14 residues. Germline V lookup: CDR1 SGHNT, CDR2 YENEEA. J lost 7 bases, V lost 5 bases, and 2 bases had no gene match. The variable domain in full, with the rest retrieved from reference TRBV11-3 and TRBJ1-4, is EAGVVQSPRYKIIEKKQPVAFWCNPISGHNTLYWYLQNLGQGPELLIRYENEEAVDDSQLPKDRFSAERLKGVDSTLKIQPAELGDSAVYLCASSRDRGREKLFFGSGTQLSVL.

This clonotype was seen only a few times. The chain recombines TRBV28 with TRBJ1-2, with D possibly being TRBD1 (6 bases). The CDR3 is made up of 13 amino acids. Germline CDR1 and CDR2: MDHEN and SYDVKM. The V end lost 10 bases, the J end lost 6 bases, and 18 bases lay between the germline ends. CDR3 bases: TGTGCCATACAGGGAGGAGATTGGGATGGCTACACCTTC. Translated: CAIQGGDWDGYTF.